These 21 T cell receptor beta chains were sequenced from one sample in a study of T cells in Graves' hyperthyroidism and ophthalmopathy. Regions amplified from RNA transcripts were the TCR beta CDR3 regions. During a first-round RT-PCR of the TCR CDR3, the HTBI primer set was used. Using its own MiXCR run on the multiplex PCR reads, TCRdb lists one record per CDR3 protein. In the table there are 450,000 to 700,000 distinct CDR3 sequences, under 60% of which are singletons. Sequences were obtained from peripheral blood or thyroid tissue (not recorded which). These TCRs come from an adult woman with Graves' disease, either hyperthyroidism or ophthalmopathy (not recorded which).

The J gene is TRBJ1-5, the V gene TRBV2, with TRBD1 identical over 7 bases. Germline lookup yields CDR1 SNHLY and CDR2 FYNNEI. Trimming removed 7 bases from V and 9 bases from J; junction bases left unmatched: 12. The CDR3 length is 14 residues. CDR3 protein: CASMQGDFGGPQHF. In DNA, the CDR3 is TGTGCCAGCATGCAGGGGGATTTCGGGGGGCCCCAGCATTTT.

The table lists this clonotype with a count of one. This chain uses TRBV30 with TRBJ2-7; 11 bases map to TRBD1. The CDR3 spans 13 residues. V lost 6 bases and J lost 4; bases outside the gene matches: 5. From germline, CDR1 is GTSNPN and CDR2 SVGIG (reference sequence). As DNA, the CDR3 is TGTGCCTGCCGGACAGGGGGCTTTTACGAGCAGTACTTC. Its translation: CACRTGGFYEQYF.

This chain joins TRBV19 and TRBJ1-1; D ambiguous. The CDR3 totals 16 residues. The germline gives CDR1 LNHDA, CDR2 SQIVND (reference sequence). V was clipped by 1 base and J by 4 bases, with 16 bases between them. CDR3 protein: CASSIARGRSGTEAFF. DNA of the CDR3: TGTGCCAGTAGTATAGCCCGCGGTCGGAGTGGCACTGAAGCTTTCTTT. Variable domain in full (rest from reference TRBV19 and TRBJ1-1): DGGITQSPKYLFRKEGQNVTLSCEQNLNHDAMYWYRQDPGQGLRLIYYSQIVNDFQKGDIAEGYSVSREKKESFPLTVTSAQKNPTAFYLCASSIARGRSGTEAFFGQGTRLTVV.

The V call is TRBV20-1, the J call TRBJ1-1; D not certain. V lost 3 bases, J lost 8 bases, and 10 bases lay in between. The CDR3 has 11 amino acids. Per germline, CDR1 DFQATT and CDR2 SNEGSKA (reference sequence). In DNA form, the CDR3 reads TGCAGTGCTAGCCAGGCCATCGAAGCTTTCTTT. This encodes CSASQAIEAFF.

Many counts were recorded for this clonotype. The chain links TRBV5-1 to TRBJ1-2; D unclear. CDR1 SGHRS and CDR2 YFSETQ come from the germline V gene. This CDR3 contains 17 residues. Trimming removed 0 bases from V and 2 bases from J, with 17 bases in between. In DNA, the CDR3 is TGCGCCAGCAGCTTGGCCGCAACTACCAGAGTAAACTATGGCTACACCTTC. Protein: CASSLAATTRVNYGYTF.

This chain uses TRBV20-1 with TRBJ1-2; D not certain. CDR1 and CDR2 (germline): DFQATT, SNEGSKA (reference sequence). Between the trimmed V and J ends, which lost 7 bases and 10 bases, there was a span of 16 bases. This CDR3 comprises 11 residues. The CDR3 sequence: CSVWRLSYYTF. The CDR3 region has the DNA TGCAGTGTTTGGCGACTGAGCTACTACACCTTC.

The V call is TRBV7-3, the J call TRBJ2-7; either TRBD1 or TRBD2 may supply D (6 bases each). CDR1 is SGHTA, CDR2 FQGTGA, per germline. This CDR3 has 14 amino acids. Trimming removed 5 bases from V and 6 bases from J, with 17 bases in between. The chain's CDR3 is CASSPMGGPGEQYF. The CDR3 coding sequence is TGTGCCAGCAGCCCCATGGGGGGCCCTGGCGAGCAGTACTTC.

This clonotype came up many times. The chain links TRBV7-8 to TRBJ1-1, with 7 bases matching TRBD1. Germline assignment: CDR1 SGHVS and CDR2 FQNEAQ. J gave up 6 bases and V 0 bases, and 4 bases lay outside the gene matches. This CDR3 region has 14 residues. For the CDR3, the DNA is TGTGCCAGCAGCTTAGCTCGGGACAGCTCTGAAGCTTTCTTT. Amino acid sequence: CASSLARDSSEAFF.

CDR3 sequence: CAISVAGTSGNEQFF. The DNA of the CDR3 is TGTGCCATCAGCGTAGCCGGGACTAGCGGCAATGAGCAGTTCTTC. The V gene is TRBV10-3, the J gene TRBJ2-1; 11 bases fit TRBD2. Trimming cost V 6 bases and J 6 bases; bases outside gene matches: 7. Germline V gene lookup returns CDR1 ENHRY and CDR2 SYGVKD. CDR3 length: 15 residues.

The gene calls are TRBV2 and TRBJ1-1; 7 bases line up with TRBD1. The CDR3 has 11 residues. CDR1 and CDR2 from the germline V gene are SNHLY and FYNNEI. V dropped 9 bases and J dropped 6; count of bases not matched to a gene: 4. CDR3 sequence (DNA): TGTGCCAGGCGGGACAGCCCTGAAGCTTTCTTT. It is translated as CARRDSPEAFF. The whole variable domain, filled in from reference TRBV2 and TRBJ1-1, reads EPEVTQTPSHQVTQMGQEVILRCVPISNHLYFYWYRQILGQKVEFLVSFYNNEISEKSEIFDDQFSVERPDGSNFTLKIRSTKLEDSAMYFCARRDSPEAFFGQGTRLTVV.

This clonotype was seen only a few times. The chain joins TRBV6-1 to TRBJ2-2, with 12 bases matching TRBD2. The CDR3 contains 17 residues. The trim removed 6 bases at V and 6 bases at J, leaving 11 bases unmatched. Germline assignment: CDR1 MNHNS and CDR2 SASEGT. The CDR3 DNA reads TGTGCCAGCAGGTCTAGCGGGAGGGGCGGCTTCGCCGGGGAGCTGTTTTTT. Translating gives CASRSSGRGGFAGELFF.

V gene TRBV25-1 combines with J gene TRBJ2-5; TRBD2 aligns across 7 bases. The CDR3 contains 16 residues. Losses at the gene ends were 0 bases for V and 3 bases for J; bases not matched to a gene: 7. Germline assignment: CDR1 MGHDK and CDR2 SYGVNS. The CDR3 spells CASSEYGAGVEETQYF. In DNA form, the CDR3 reads TGTGCCAGCAGTGAATACGGTGCGGGAGTTGAAGAGACCCAGTACTTC.

The V gene is TRBV7-8, the J gene TRBJ1-2, with D tentatively TRBD1 (5 bases). The CDR3 loop spans 15 amino acids. Germline V lookup: CDR1 SGHVS, CDR2 FQNEAQ. Trimming pared 5 bases from V and 3 bases from J, leaving 16 bases between. CDR3 nucleotides: TGTGCCAGCAGCCACGATCTCACAGGCTACTATGGCTACACCTTC. It encodes CASSHDLTGYYGYTF.

The table lists this clonotype with many counts. J is TRBJ1-1 and V is TRBV7-2; D might be TRBD1 (6 bases). The CDR3 covers 13 residues. Germline CDR1 and CDR2: SGHTA and FQGNSA. V dropped 5 bases and J dropped 4 bases, with 11 bases sitting between them. CDR3: CASSVGTTTEAFF. In nucleotides, the CDR3 is TGTGCCAGCAGCGTAGGGACAACCACTGAAGCTTTCTTT.

This clonotype was counted ten times or more. The rearrangement links TRBV9 to TRBJ2-2; D remains ambiguous. Looked up from germline, CDR1 is SGDLS and CDR2 is YYNGEE. V lost 0 bases and J lost 15, with 18 bases in between. This CDR3 has 14 residues. CDR3 DNA: TGTGCCAGCAGCGTAGATGCAGGATCGCTCGAAGTGTTTTTT. Its translation: CASSVDAGSLEVFF. The full variable domain, with the rest looked up from reference TRBV9 and TRBJ2-2, is DSGVTQTPKHLITATGQRVTLRCSPRSGDLSVYWYQQSLDQGLQFLIQYYNGEERAKGNILERFSAQQFPDLHSELNLSSLELGDSALYFCASSVDAGSLEVFFGEGSRLTVL.

The chain uses TRBV11-3 and TRBJ1-6, with D hard to call. Germline V gene lookup returns CDR1 SGHNT and CDR2 YENEEA. V lost 5 bases to trimming and J lost 2 bases, with 10 bases between them. CDR3 length: 15 amino acids. The CDR3 loop reads CASSPRRAYNSPLHF. The CDR3 DNA reads TGTGCCAGCAGCCCGAGGAGGGCCTATAATTCACCCCTCCACTTT.

This clonotype was recorded at least ten times. This chain connects TRBV5-1 to TRBJ2-2, with D unresolved. Trimming took off 3 bases at V and 7 bases at J, with 16 bases between the two ends. Germline loops: CDR1 SGHRS, CDR2 YFSETQ. The CDR3 runs to 15 residues. The CDR3 DNA is TGCGCCAGCAGCTCGTCCCAGCCCAGGCACGGGGAGCTGTTTTTT. Translating it yields CASSSSQPRHGELFF.

The rearrangement joins TRBV10-3 to TRBJ2-1; D remains ambiguous. From germline, CDR1 is ENHRY and CDR2 SYGVKD. This CDR3 spans 19 amino acids. Trimming removed 2 bases from V and 0 bases from J, with 20 bases in between. For the CDR3, the DNA is TGTGCCATCAGTGAGGTGGTTAGCAGGTTCTTGAACTCCTACAATGAGCAGTTCTTC. This translates into CAISEVVSRFLNSYNEQFF.

This clonotype turned up a few times. The V gene is TRBV27, the J gene TRBJ2-3; 8 bases line up with TRBD2. Trimming cost V 4 bases and J 5 bases; bases outside gene matches: 5. The CDR3 length is 14 residues. The germline CDR1 and CDR2 sequences are MNHEY and SMNVEV (reference sequence). The CDR3 protein is CASSSAGVIDTQYF. As DNA, the CDR3 is TGTGCCAGCAGTTCAGCGGGAGTGATAGATACGCAGTATTTT.

In this sample, this clonotype turned up a few times. This chain connects TRBV27 to TRBJ1-4; no definite D call. The germline gives CDR1 MNHEY, CDR2 SMNVEV (reference sequence). Deletions cut 5 bases from V and 7 bases from J, with 11 bases between. The CDR3 totals 13 residues. CDR3 coding DNA: TGTGCCAGCAGTACCGACTTGGGTGAAAAACTGTTTTTT. Its protein is CASSTDLGEKLFF.

For this clonotype: A single base separates this from a much larger clone, so it may be a read error. The chain links TRBV29-1 to TRBJ1-1; unclear D gene. V shed 5 bases and J shed 1 base, with 11 bases lying between them. In germline, CDR1 is SQVTM, CDR2 ANQGSEA. The CDR3 consists of 13 residues. CDR3 in DNA: TGCAGCGTTTTGTGGGGTACGAACACTGAAGCTTTCTTT. Protein sequence: CSVLWGTNTEAFF.